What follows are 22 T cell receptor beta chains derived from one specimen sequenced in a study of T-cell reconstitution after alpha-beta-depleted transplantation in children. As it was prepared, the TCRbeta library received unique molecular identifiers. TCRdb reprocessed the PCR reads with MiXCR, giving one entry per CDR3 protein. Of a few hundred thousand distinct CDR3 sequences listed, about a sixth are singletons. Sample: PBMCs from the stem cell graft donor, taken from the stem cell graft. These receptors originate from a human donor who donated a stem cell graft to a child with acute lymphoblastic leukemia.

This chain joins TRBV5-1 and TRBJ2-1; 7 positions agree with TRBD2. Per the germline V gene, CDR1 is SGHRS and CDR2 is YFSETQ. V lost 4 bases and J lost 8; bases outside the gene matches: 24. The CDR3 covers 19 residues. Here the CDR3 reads CASSKWAVRETSLGDEQFF. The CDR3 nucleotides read TGCGCCAGCAGCAAATGGGCGGTGCGGGAGACTAGCCTGGGGGATGAGCAGTTCTTC.

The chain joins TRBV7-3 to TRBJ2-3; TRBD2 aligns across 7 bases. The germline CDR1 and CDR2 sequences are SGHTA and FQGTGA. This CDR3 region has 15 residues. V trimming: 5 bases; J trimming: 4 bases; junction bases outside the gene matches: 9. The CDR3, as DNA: TGTGCCAGCAGCGCCTCAGGGCTAGCGGCAGATACGCAGTATTTT. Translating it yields CASSASGLAADTQYF.

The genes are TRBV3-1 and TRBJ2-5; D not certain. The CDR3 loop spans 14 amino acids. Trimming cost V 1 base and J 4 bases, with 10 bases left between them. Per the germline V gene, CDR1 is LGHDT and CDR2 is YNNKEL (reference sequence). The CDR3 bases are TGTGCCAGCAGCCAAGTCTCGTTCGGAGAGACCCAGTACTTC. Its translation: CASSQVSFGETQYF.

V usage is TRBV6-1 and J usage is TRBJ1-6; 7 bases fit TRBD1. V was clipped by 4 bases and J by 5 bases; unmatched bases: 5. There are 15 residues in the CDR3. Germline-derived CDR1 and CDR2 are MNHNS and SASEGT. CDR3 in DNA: TGTGCCAGCAGTGGAGGGGGCGCGGATAATTCACCCCTCCACTTT. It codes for CASSGGGADNSPLHF.

CDR3 sequence (DNA): TGTGCCAGTATCTTCGGGACTAGCAAATACACCGGGGAGCTGTTTTTT. This gives the protein CASIFGTSKYTGELFF. The chain has TRBV6-1 and TRBJ2-2; 9 nucleotides line up with TRBD2. This CDR3 has 16 residues. V dropped 9 bases and J dropped 3; count of bases not matched to a gene: 11. Germline V CDR1 and CDR2: MNHNS, SASEGT.

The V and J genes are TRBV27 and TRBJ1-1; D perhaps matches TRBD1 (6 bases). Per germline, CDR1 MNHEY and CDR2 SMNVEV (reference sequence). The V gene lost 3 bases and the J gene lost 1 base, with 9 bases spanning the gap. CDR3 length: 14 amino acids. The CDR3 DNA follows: TGTGCCAGCAGTTTTCGGACAGAGAACACTGAAGCTTTCTTT. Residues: CASSFRTENTEAFF.

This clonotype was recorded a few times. The CDR3 reads CASSPEQGISYNEQFF. The CDR3 DNA reads as TGTGCCAGCAGCCCCGAGCAGGGAATCTCCTACAATGAGCAGTTCTTC. This chain joins TRBV27 and TRBJ2-1; a weak D match, TRBD1 (5 bases). The CDR3 has 16 residues. The V gene lost 6 bases and the J gene lost 0 bases, with 15 bases spanning the gap. Germline CDR1 and CDR2: MNHEY and SMNVEV (reference sequence).

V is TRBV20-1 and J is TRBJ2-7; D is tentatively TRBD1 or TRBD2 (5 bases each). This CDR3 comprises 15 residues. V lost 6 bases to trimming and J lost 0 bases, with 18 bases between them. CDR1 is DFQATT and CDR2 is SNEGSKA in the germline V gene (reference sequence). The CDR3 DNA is TGCAGTGCGTCCAGTGAGGCAGGGAGCTCCTACGAGCAGTACTTC. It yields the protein CSASSEAGSSYEQYF.

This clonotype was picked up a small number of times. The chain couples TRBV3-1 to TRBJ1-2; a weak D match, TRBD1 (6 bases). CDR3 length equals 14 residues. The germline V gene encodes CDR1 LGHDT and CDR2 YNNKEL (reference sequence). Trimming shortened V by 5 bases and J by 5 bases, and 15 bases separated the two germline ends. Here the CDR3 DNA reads TGTGCCAGCAGCAGCCGACAGGTTGGATATGGCTACACCTTC. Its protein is CASSSRQVGYGYTF. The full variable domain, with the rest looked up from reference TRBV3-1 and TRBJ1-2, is DTAVSQTPKYLVTQMGNDKSIKCEQNLGHDTMYWYKQDSKKFLKIMFSYNNKELIINETVPNRFSPKSPDKAHLNLHINSLELGDSAVYFCASSSRQVGYGYTFGSGTRLTVV.

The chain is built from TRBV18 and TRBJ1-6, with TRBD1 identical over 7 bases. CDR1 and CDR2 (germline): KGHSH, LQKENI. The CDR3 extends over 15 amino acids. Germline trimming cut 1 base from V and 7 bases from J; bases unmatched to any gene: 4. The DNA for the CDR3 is TGTGCCAGCTCACCACGGGACAGCTTAAATTCACCCCTCCACTTT. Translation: CASSPRDSLNSPLHF.

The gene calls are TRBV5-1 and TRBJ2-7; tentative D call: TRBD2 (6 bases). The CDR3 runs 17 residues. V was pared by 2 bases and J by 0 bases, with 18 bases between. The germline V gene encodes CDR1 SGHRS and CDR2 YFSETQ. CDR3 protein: CASSLNLPGLGSYEQYF. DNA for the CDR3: TGCGCCAGCAGCTTAAACCTCCCGGGACTGGGCTCCTACGAGCAGTACTTC.

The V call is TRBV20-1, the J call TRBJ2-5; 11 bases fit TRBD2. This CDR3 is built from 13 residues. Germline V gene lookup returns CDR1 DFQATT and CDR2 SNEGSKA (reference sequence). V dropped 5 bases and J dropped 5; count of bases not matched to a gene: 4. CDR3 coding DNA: TGCAGTGCTCCGACTAGCGGGATGGAGACCCAGTACTTC. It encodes CSAPTSGMETQYF.

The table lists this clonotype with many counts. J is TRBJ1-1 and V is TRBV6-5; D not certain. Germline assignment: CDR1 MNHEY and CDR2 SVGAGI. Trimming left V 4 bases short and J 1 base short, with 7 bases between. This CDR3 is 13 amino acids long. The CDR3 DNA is TGTGCCAGCAGTTCTACACCGAACACTGAAGCTTTCTTT. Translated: CASSSTPNTEAFF.

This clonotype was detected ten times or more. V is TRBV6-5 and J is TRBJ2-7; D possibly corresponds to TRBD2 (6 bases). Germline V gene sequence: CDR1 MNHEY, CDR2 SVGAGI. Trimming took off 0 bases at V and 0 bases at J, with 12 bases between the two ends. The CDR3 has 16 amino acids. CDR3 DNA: TGTGCCAGCAGTTACTCGGGACGGGAGCCCTCCTACGAGCAGTACTTC. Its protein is CASSYSGREPSYEQYF.

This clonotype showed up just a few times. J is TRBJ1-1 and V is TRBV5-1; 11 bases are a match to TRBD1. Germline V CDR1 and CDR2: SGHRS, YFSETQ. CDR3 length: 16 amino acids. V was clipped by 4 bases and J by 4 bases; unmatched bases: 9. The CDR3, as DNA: TGCGCCAGCAGCCCCGGACAGGGGGCGAGAGCCACTGAAGCTTTCTTT. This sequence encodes CASSPGQGARATEAFF.

CDR3 sequence: CASSLEAGTSGNTIYF. CDR3 DNA sequence: TGTGCCAGCAGCTTGGAAGCGGGCACCTCTGGAAACACCATATATTTT. V is TRBV5-6 and J is TRBJ1-3, with D hard to call. The V end lost 0 bases, the J end lost 0 bases, and 10 bases lay between the germline ends. CDR3 length equals 16 residues. Germline CDR1 and CDR2: SGHDT and YYEEEE. The full variable domain, with the rest looked up from reference TRBV5-6 and TRBJ1-3, is DAGVTQSPTHLIKTRGQQVTLRCSPKSGHDTVSWYQQALGQGPQFIFQYYEEEERQRGNFPDRFSGHQFPNYSSELNVNALLLGDSALYLCASSLEAGTSGNTIYFGEGSWLTVV.

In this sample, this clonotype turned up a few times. The chain's CDR3 is CASGVEVAYEQYF. DNA of the CDR3: TGTGCCTCGGGGGTGGAGGTCGCCTACGAGCAGTACTTC. The chain employs TRBV7-2 and TRBJ2-7, with D maybe TRBD2 (6 bases). The CDR3 covers 13 residues. V was clipped by 11 bases and J by 2 bases, with 16 bases between them. Germline V lookup: CDR1 SGHTA, CDR2 FQGNSA.

CDR3 loop: CASTAWTVQETQYF. The CDR3 coding sequence is TGTGCCAGCACCGCCTGGACGGTGCAAGAGACCCAGTACTTC. The chain links TRBV2 to TRBJ2-5; D is unresolved. The CDR3 contains 14 residues. The V end was cut by 7 bases, the J end by 2 bases, with 14 bases between. Looked up from germline, CDR1 is SNHLY and CDR2 is FYNNEI.

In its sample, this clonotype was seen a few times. CDR3 amino acids: CASSFRGGSLEQYF. The CDR3 coding sequence is TGCGCCAGCAGCTTCCGCGGGGGCTCTCTCGAGCAGTACTTC. The J gene is TRBJ2-7, the V gene TRBV5-1; possibly TRBD2 for D (7 bases). Germline V gives CDR1 SGHRS, CDR2 YFSETQ. The V gene lost 2 bases and the J gene lost 6 bases, with 15 bases spanning the gap. This CDR3 spans 14 amino acids.

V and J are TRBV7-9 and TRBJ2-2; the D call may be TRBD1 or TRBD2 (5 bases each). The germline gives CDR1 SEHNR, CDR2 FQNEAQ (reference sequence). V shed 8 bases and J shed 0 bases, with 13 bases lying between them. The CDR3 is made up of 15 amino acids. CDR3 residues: CASQGDDPNTGELFF. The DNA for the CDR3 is TGTGCCAGCCAAGGGGACGACCCGAACACCGGGGAGCTGTTTTTT.

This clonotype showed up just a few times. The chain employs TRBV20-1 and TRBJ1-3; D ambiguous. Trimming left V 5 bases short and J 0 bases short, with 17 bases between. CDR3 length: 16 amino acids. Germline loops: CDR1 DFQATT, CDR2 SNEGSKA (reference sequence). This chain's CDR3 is CSAPLHLQSSGNTIYF. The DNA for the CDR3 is TGCAGTGCTCCCCTCCACTTACAAAGCTCTGGAAACACCATATATTTT.

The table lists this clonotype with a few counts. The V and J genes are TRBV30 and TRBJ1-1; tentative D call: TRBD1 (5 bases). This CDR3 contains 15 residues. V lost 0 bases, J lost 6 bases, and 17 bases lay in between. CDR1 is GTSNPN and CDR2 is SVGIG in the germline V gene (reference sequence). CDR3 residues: CAWSVRFGAAAEAFF. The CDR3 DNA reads TGTGCCTGGAGTGTAAGGTTCGGGGCGGCGGCTGAAGCTTTCTTT.